This T cell receptor (beta chain) emerged from a study of shared clonotypes between healthy human individuals. TCRdb's table, derived via immunoSEQ multiplex PCR, lists solely in-frame clones and lacks some. Of about 610,000 clones in the sample, 97% were seen once. Partitioning of CD4+ cells yielded a CD45RA+ naive subset and a CD45RA-negative memory subset. This CDR3 spans 14 amino acids. Germline trimming cut 3 bases from V and 8 bases from J; bases unmatched to any gene: 2. The germline CDR1 and CDR2 sequences are MNHEY and SMNVEV (reference sequence). Note on this clone: The antigen is unknown.

Points from the study as a whole: Sharing across four donors was highest in naive CD4 (approximately 5%) and lowest in memory CD8 (approximately 0.4%). Only blood underwent sampling, and tissue repertoires likely differ.

The genes are TRBV27 and TRBJ2-2, with 11 bases matching TRBD2. The origin of this receptor is a woman aged 25 to 39 in good health. Specimen: naive CD4+ T cells sorted from blood. Subset here: CD45RA+ positively selected. For the CDR3, the DNA is TGTGCCAGCAGTTTTTTAGCGGGAGGGGGGGAGCTGTTTTTT. It yields the protein CASSFLAGGGELFF.